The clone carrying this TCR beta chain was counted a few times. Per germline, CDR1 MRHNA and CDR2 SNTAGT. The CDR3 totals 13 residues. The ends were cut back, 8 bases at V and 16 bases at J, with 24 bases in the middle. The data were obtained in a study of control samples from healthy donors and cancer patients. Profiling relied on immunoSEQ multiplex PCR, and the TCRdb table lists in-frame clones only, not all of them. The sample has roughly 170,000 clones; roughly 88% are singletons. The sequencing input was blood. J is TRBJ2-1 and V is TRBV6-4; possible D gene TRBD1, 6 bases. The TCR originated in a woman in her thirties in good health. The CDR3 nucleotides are TGTGCCAGCGGAGAGACAGGTTCGACACAGCCATTCTTC. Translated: CASGETGSTQPFF.